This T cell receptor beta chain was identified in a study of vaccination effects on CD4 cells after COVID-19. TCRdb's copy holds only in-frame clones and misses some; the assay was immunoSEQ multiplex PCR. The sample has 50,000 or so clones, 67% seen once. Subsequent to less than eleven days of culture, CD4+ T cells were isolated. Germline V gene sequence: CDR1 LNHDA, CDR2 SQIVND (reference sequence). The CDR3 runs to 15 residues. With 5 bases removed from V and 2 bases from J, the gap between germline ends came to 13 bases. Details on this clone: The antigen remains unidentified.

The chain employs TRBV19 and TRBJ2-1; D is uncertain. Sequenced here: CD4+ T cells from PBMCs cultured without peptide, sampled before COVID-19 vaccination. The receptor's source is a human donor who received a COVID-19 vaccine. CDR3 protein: CASSLYSATYNEQFF. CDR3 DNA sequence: TGTGCCAGTAGTTTATACTCCGCCACCTACAATGAGCAGTTCTTC.